A selection of T cell receptor beta chains follows, all from one sample in a study of blood T cell repertoires in COVID-19. Assay used: immunoSEQ multiplex PCR; TCRdb lists only in-frame clones, some missing. This repertoire shows 120,000 or so clones, 81% found once; its top ten account for about a sixth. Sequencing input: peripheral blood. These receptors originate from a man aged 30 to 45 with COVID-19, enrolled during active disease. The conserved cysteine and the conserved F or W are not part of the CDR3 here.

V gene	CDR3 length	CDR3 protein
TRBV7-8	14	ASIPGWAGGEDGYT
TRBV11-1	12	ASSSGVMNTEAF
TRBV5-8	15	ASRRDISTLYNSPLH
TRBV24-1	9	ATKGVGEQY
TRBV28	12	ASRSLGRSYEQY
TRBV11-2	13	ASSTGTYSQETQY
TRBV4-1	14	ASTGDLGASGNEQF
TRBV28	11	ASSLGASYEQY
TRBV3-1/TRBV3-2	10	ASSFGIYGYT
TRBV12-5	11	ASGLGGGGTIY
TRBV28	13	ASTLSLSGANVLT
TRBV5-6	12	ASRPTGGGYGYT
TRBV20-1	13	SASPGTRRGDTQY
TRBV11-2	15	ASSLASVVLAGVEQF
TRBV27	13	ASSSQGYSNQPQH
TRBV7-8	12	ASTDLGANYGYT